This T cell receptor beta chain originates from a study of blood T cells in healthy people across ages. In its sample, this clonotype was seen a few times. Its matching antigen is unknown. A second PCR of roughly 6 to 12 cycles used a sample-barcoded 5' primer and a J-beta primer mix. Each cDNA molecule was tagged by a template-switch adaptor that had 12 random nucleotides. TCRdb re-called the 5' RACE reads through MiXCR, storing one row per CDR3 protein. The sample includes 730,000 or so distinct CDR3 sequences, around two fifths of them seen just once. Total RNA amounts of at least 6 micrograms were extracted per sample. The CDR3 totals 16 residues. V gave up 4 bases and J gave up 5 bases, with 21 bases separating them. Germline V CDR1 and CDR2: SGHDN, FVKESK. General study findings and limits: No one knew whether donors had CMV, which possibly confounded expanded clonotype changes. Diversity was higher, and naive CD4+ cells more numerous, in long-lived donors than in aged donors.

V is TRBV14 and J is TRBJ2-7, with a tentative D call TRBD2 (6 bases). The sequence was obtained from an older man in good health. The sample consisted of blood. For the CDR3, the DNA is TGTGCCAGCAGCCCGCGGCGGGGTATTTCAGTAGACGAGCAGTACTTC. Translated, it gives CASSPRRGISVDEQYF.